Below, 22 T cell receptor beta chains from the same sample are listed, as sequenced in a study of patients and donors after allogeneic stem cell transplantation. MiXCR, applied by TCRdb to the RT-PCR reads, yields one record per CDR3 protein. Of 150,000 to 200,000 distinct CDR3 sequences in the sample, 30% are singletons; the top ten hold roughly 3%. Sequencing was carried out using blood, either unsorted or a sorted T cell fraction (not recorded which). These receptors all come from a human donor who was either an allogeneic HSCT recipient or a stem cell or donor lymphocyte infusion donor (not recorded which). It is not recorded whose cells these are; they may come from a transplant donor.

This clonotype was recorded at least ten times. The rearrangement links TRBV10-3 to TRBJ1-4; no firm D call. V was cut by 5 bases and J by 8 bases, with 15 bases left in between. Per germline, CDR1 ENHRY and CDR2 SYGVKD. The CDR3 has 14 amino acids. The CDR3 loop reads CAISLGSPGEKLFF. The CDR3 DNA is TGTGCCATCAGTCTCGGGTCCCCTGGCGAAAAACTGTTTTTT.

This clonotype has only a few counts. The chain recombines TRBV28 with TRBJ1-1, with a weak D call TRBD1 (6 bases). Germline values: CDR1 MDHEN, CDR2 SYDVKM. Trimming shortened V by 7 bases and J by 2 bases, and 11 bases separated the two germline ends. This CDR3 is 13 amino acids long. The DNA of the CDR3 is TGTGCCAGCATTTACAGGGATAACACTGAAGCTTTCTTT. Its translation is CASIYRDNTEAFF.

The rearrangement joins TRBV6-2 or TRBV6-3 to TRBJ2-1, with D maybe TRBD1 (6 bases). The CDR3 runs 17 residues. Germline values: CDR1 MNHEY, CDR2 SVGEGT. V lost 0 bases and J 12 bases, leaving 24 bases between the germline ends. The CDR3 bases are TGTGCCAGCAGTTACTCGAGAAACCCCGGACAGAGATTGGGGCAGTTCTTC. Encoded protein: CASSYSRNPGQRLGQFF.

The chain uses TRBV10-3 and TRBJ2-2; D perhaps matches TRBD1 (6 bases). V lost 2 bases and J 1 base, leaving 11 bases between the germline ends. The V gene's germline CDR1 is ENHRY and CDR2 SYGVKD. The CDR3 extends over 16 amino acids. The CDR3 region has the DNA TGTGCCATCAGTGAGATATGGGGACAGAACACCGGGGAGCTGTTTTTT. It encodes CAISEIWGQNTGELFF.

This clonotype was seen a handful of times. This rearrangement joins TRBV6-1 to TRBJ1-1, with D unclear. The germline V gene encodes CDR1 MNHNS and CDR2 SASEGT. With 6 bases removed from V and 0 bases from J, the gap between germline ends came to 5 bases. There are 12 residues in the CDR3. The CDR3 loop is CASRVLNTEAFF. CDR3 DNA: TGTGCCAGCAGGGTCCTGAACACTGAAGCTTTCTTT.

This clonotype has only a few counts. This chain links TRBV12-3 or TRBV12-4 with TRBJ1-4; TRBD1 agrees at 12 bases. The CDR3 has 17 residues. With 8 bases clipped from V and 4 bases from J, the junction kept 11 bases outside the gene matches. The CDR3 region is CASRSGQGAPGNEKLFF. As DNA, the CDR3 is TGTGCCAGCCGCTCGGGACAGGGGGCGCCTGGTAATGAAAAACTGTTTTTT.

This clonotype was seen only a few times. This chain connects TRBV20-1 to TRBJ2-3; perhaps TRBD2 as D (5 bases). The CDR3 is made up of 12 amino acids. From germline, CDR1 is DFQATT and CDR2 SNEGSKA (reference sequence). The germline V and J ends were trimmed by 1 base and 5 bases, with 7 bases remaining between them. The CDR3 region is CSARGLQDTQYF. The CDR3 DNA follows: TGCAGTGCTAGAGGACTACAAGATACGCAGTATTTT.

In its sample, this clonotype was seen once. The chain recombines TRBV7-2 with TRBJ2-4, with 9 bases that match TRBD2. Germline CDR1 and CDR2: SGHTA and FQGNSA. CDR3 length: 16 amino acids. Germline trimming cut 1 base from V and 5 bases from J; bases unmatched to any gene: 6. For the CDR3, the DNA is TGTGCCAGCAGCTTAGGGCTAGCGGGATGGGAAAACATTCAGTACTTC. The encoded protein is CASSLGLAGWENIQYF.

The CDR3, as DNA: TGTGCCAGCACTAAGGGAGGCCGAAGTGTCTATGGCTACACCTTC. This sequence encodes CASTKGGRSVYGYTF. V is TRBV7-2 and J is TRBJ1-2; D gene ambiguous. Germline CDR1 SGHTA, CDR2 FQGNSA. The length of the CDR3 is 15 residues. V lost 7 bases and J lost 4, with 19 bases in between.

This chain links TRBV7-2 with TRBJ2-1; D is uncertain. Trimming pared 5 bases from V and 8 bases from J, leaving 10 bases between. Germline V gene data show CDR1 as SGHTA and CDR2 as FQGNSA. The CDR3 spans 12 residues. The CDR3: CASSLAADEQFF. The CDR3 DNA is TGTGCCAGCAGCCTTGCGGCGGATGAGCAGTTCTTC.

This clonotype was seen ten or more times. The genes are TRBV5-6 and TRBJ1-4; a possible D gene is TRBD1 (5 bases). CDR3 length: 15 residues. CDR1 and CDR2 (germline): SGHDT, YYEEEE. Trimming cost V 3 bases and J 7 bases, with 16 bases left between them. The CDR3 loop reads CASSWFGGGSEKLFF. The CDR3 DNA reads TGTGCCAGCAGCTGGTTCGGTGGGGGGAGTGAAAAACTGTTTTTT.

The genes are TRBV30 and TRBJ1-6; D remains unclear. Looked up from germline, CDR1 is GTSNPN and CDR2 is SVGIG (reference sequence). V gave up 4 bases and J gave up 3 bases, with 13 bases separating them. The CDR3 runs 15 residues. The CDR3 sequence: CAWNRGLYYNSPLHF. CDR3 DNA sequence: TGTGCCTGGAACCGAGGCCTCTACTATAATTCACCCCTCCACTTT.

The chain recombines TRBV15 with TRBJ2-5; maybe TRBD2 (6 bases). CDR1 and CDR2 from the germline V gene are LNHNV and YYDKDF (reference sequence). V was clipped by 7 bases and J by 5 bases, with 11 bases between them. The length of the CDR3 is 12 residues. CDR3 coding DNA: TGTGCCACCACCGGAGGAGGGGAGACCCAGTACTTC. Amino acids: CATTGGGETQYF.

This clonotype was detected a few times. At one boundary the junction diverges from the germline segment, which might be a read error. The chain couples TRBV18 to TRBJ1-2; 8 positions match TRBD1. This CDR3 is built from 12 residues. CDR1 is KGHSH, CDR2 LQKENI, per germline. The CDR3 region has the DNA TGTGCCAGCTCACCGGGACAGGTCCCCCTCGCCTTC. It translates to CASSPGQVPLAF. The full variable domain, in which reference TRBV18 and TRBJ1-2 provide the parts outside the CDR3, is NAGVMQNPRHLVRRRGQEARLRCSPMKGHSHVYWYRQLPEEGLKFMVYLQKENIIDESGMPKERFSAEFPKEGPSILRIQQVVRGDSAAYFCASSPGQVPLAFGSGTRLTVV.

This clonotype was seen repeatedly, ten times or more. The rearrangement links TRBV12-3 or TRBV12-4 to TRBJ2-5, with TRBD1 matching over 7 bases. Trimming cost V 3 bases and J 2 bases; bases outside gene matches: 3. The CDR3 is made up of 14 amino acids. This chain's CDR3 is CASSFRGLQETQYF. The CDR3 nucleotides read TGTGCCAGCAGTTTCAGGGGGTTGCAAGAGACCCAGTACTTC.

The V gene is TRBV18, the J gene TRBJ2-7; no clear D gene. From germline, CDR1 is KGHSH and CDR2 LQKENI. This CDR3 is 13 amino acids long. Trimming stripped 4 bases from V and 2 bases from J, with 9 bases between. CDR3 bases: TGTGCCAGCTCACTGAACACGGCCTACGAGCAGTACTTC. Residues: CASSLNTAYEQYF.

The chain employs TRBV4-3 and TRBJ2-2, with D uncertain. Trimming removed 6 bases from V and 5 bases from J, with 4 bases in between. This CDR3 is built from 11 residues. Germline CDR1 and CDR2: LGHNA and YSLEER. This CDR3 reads CASSQTGELFF. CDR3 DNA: TGCGCCAGCAGTCAGACCGGGGAGCTGTTTTTT.

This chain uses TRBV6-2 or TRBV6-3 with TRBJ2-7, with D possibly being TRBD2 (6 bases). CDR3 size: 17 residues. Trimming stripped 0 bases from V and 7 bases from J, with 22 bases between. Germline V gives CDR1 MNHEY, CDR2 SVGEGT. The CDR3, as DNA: TGTGCCAGCAGTTACTCCCCGGGACTTGCGGGATCGTGGGAGCAGTACTTC. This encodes CASSYSPGLAGSWEQYF.

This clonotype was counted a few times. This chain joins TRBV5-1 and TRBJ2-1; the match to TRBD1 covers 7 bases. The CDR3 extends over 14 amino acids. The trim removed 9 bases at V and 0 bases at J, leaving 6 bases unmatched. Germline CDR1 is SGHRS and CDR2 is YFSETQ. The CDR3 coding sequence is TGCGCCACCCTCCGGGACAGCTCCTACAATGAGCAGTTCTTC. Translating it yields CATLRDSSYNEQFF.

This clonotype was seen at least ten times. This chain's CDR3 is CASSQGLYPMNTEAFF. DNA for the CDR3: TGTGCCAGCAGCCAGGGACTCTACCCGATGAACACTGAAGCTTTCTTT. J is TRBJ1-1 and V is TRBV14; the D gene is possibly TRBD1 (5 bases). Germline V gives CDR1 SGHDN, CDR2 FVKESK. V dropped 3 bases and J dropped 0 bases, with 14 bases sitting between them. The CDR3 spans 16 residues.

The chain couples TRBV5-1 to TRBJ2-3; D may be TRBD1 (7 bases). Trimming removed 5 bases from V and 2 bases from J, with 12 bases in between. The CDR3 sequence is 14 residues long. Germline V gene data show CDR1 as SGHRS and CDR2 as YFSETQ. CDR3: CASRDRRVTDTQYF. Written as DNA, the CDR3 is TGCGCCAGCAGGGACAGGAGGGTCACAGATACGCAGTATTTT.

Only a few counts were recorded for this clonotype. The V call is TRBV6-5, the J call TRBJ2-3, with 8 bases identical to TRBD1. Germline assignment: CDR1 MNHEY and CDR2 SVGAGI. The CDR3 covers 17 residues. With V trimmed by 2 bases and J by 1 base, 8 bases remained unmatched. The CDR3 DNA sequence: TGTGCCAGCAGTTACGCGACAGGGGAGCCTGGCACAGATACGCAGTATTTT. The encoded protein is CASSYATGEPGTDTQYF.